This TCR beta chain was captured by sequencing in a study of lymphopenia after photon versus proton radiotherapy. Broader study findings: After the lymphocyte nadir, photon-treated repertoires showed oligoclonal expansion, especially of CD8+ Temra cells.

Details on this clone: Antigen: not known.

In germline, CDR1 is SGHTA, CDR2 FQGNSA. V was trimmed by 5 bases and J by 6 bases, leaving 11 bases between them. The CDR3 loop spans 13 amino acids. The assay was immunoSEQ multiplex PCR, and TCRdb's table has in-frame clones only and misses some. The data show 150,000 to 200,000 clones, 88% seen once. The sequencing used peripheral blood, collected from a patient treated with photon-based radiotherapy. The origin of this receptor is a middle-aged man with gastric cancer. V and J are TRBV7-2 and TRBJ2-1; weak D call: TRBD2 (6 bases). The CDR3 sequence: CASSKTRGNEQFF. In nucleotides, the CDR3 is TGTGCCAGCAGCAAGACTAGAGGCAATGAGCAGTTCTTC.